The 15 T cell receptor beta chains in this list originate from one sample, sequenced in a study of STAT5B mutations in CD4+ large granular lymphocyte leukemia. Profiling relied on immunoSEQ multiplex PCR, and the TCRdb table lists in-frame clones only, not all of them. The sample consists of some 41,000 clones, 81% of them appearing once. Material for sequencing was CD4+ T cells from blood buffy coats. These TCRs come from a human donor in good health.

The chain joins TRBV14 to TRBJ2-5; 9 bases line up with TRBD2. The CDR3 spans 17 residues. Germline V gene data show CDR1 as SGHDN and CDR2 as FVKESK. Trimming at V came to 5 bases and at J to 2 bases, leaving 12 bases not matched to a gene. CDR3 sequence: CASSVGAGTSWQETQYF. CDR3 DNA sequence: TGTGCCAGCAGCGTTGGGGCCGGGACTAGCTGGCAAGAGACCCAGTACTTC.

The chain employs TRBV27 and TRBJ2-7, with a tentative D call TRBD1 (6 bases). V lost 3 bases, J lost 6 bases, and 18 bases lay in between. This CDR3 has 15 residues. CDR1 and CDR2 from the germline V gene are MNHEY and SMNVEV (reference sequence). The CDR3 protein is CASSFLQGGGLEQYF. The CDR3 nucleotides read TGTGCCAGCAGTTTCCTACAGGGTGGGGGTCTCGAGCAGTACTTC.

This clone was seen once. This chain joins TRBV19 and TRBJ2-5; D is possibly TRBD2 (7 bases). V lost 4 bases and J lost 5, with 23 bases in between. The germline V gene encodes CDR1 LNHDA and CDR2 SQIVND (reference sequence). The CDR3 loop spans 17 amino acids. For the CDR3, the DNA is TGTGCCAGTAGTAAGGATTGGGGGGGCCTTAATCTCGAGACCCAGTACTTC. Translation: CASSKDWGGLNLETQYF.

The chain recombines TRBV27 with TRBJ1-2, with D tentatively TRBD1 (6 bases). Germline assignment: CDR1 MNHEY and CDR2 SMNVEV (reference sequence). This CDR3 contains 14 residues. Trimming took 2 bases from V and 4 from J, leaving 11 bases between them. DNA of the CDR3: TGTGCCAGCAGTTTAGCGGGACACGGCTATGGCTACACCTTC. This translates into CASSLAGHGYGYTF.

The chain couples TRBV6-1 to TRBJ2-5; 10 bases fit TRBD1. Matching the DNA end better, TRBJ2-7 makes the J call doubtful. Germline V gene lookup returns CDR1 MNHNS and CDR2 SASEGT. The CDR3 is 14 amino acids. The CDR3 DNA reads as TGTGCCAGCAACGCCGGGACAGGGGACTACGAGCAGTACTTC. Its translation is CASNAGTGDYEQYF.

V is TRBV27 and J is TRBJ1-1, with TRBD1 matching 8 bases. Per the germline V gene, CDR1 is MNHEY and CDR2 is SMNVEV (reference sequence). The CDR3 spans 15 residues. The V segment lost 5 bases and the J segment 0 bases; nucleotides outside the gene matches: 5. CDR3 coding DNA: TGTGCCAGCAGTCTCCGACAGGGGATGAACACTGAAGCTTTCTTT. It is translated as CASSLRQGMNTEAFF.

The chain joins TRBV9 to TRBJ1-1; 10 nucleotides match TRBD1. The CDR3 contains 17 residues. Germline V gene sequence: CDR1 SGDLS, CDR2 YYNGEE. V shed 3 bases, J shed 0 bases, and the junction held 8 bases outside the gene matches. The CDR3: CASSGRGTGDLNTEAFF. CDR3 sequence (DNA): TGTGCCAGCAGCGGGCGGGGGACAGGGGACTTGAACACTGAAGCTTTCTTT.

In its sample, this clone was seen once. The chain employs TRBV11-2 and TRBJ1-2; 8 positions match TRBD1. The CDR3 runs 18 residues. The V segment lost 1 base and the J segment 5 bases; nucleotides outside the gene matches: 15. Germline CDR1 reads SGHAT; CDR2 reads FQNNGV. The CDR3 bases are TGTGCCAGCAGCTTAGGGGGCAGGGGGCCCTCACCCGTATATGGCTACACCTTC. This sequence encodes CASSLGGRGPSPVYGYTF.

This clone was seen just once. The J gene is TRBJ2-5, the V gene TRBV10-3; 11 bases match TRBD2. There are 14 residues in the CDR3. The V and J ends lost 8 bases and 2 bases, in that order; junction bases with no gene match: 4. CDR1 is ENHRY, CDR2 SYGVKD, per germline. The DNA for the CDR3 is TGTGCCATCGGGGCTAGCGGGGGGCAAGAGACCCAGTACTTC. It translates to CAIGASGGQETQYF.

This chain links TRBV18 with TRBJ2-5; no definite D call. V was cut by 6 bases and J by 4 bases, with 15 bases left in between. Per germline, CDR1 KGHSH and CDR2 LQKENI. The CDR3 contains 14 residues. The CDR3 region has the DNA TGTGCCAGCTCTCTCCAGTGGGATATAGAGACCCAGTACTTC. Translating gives CASSLQWDIETQYF.

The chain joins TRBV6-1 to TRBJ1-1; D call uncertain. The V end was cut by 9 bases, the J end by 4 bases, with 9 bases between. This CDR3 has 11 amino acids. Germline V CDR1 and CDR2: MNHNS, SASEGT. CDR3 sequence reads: CASSWGTEAFF. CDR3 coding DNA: TGTGCCAGTTCATGGGGCACTGAAGCTTTCTTT.

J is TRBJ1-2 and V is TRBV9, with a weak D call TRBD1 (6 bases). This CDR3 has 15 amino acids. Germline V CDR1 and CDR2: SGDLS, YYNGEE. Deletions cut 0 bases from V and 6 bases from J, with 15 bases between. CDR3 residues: CASSVGAGVLDGYTF. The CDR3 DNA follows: TGTGCCAGCAGCGTAGGGGCAGGGGTTCTGGATGGCTACACCTTC.

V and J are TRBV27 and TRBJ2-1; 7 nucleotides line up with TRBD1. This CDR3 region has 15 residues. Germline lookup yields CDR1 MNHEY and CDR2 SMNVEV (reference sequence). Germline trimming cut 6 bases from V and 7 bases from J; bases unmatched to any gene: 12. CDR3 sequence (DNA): TGTGCCAGCAGACCTACAGGGGCCGGTGAGAATGAGCAGTTCTTC. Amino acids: CASRPTGAGENEQFF.

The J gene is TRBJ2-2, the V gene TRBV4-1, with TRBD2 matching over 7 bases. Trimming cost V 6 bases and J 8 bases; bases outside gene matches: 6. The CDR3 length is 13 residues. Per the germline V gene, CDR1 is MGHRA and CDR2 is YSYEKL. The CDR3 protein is CASSGRGRGELFF. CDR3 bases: TGCGCCAGCAGTGGGAGGGGACGTGGGGAGCTGTTTTTT.

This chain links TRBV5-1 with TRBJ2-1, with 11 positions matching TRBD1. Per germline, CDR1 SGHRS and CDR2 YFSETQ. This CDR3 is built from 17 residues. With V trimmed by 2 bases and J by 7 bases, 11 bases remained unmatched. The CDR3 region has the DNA TGCGCCAGCAGCTTCCCGGTTGGACAGGGGGCAGGGAATGAGCAGTTCTTC. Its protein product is CASSFPVGQGAGNEQFF. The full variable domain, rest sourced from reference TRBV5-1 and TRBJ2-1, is KAGVTQTPRYLIKTRGQQVTLSCSPISGHRSVSWYQQTPGQGLQFLFEYFSETQRNKGNFPGRFSGRQFSNSRSEMNVSTLELGDSALYLCASSFPVGQGAGNEQFFGPGTRLTVL.